The 4 T cell receptor beta chains reported below all come from one sample, sequenced in a study of human T cells and chemical hapten exposure. Regarding time point: patch test 3, about 24 weeks after DPC sensitization. Treatment indicated: therapeutic diphenylcyclopropenone sensitization with weekly scalp DPC. TCRdb recomputed calls from the RACE reads with MiXCR, one row per CDR3 protein. The data contain around 150,000 distinct CDR3 sequences, around a quarter of them singletons. The sequenced sample was whole blood, obtained in connection with sensitization to the hapten diphenylcyclopropenone (DPC). The source of these receptors is a woman aged 18-35 years with alopecia areata. Some clones in this sample may be carry-over from other donors' samples.

This clonotype has just a few counts. The chain couples TRBV9 to TRBJ2-5; 13 bases line up with TRBD2. The CDR3 contains 15 residues. The junction had 4 bases not matched to a gene; V was cut back by 3 bases and J by 5 bases. Germline-derived CDR1 and CDR2 are SGDLS and YYNGEE. The CDR3, as DNA: TGTGCCAGCAGCGAGACTAGCGGGAGGTCTGAGACCCAGTACTTC. This codes for CASSETSGRSETQYF.

This clonotype has a single count. CDR3 coding DNA: TGCGCCAGCAGCCCCCAGACCCCTAGCACAGATACGCAGTATTTT. It yields the protein CASSPQTPSTDTQYF. The rearrangement uses TRBV4-1 and TRBJ2-3, with D hard to call. Trimming took 4 bases from V and 0 from J, leaving 11 bases between them. Germline V gene data show CDR1 as MGHRA and CDR2 as YSYEKL. CDR3 length: 15 amino acids.

This clonotype was picked up many times. V is TRBV10-3 and J is TRBJ2-7; unclear D gene. The V and J ends lost 3 bases and 4 bases respectively, with 4 bases between them. Germline assignment: CDR1 ENHRY and CDR2 SYGVKD. The CDR3 extends over 11 amino acids. Here the CDR3 reads CAISEGYEQYF. CDR3 coding DNA: TGTGCCATCAGTGAAGGGTACGAGCAGTACTTC.

This clonotype was seen a handful of times. J is TRBJ1-5 and V is TRBV7-6; TRBD1 might be the D (5 bases). The ends were cut back, 2 bases at V and 3 bases at J, with 14 bases in the middle. CDR3 length equals 16 residues. Germline CDR1 and CDR2: SGHVS and FNYEAQ. CDR3 loop: CASSLPMTDSNQPQHF. CDR3 in DNA: TGTGCCAGCAGCTTACCCATGACAGATTCCAATCAGCCCCAGCATTTT.